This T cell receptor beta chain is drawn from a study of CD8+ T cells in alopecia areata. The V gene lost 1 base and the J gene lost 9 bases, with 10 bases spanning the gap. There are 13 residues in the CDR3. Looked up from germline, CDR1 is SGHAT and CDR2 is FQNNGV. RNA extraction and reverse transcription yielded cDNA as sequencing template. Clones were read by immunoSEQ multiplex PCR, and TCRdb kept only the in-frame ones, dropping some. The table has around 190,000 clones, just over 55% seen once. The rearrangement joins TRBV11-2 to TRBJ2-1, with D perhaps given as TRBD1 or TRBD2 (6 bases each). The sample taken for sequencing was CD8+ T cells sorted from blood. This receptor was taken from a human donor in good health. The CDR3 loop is CASSLGGAAEQFF. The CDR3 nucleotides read TGTGCCAGCAGCTTAGGGGGGGCAGCTGAGCAGTTCTTC.